This T cell receptor (beta chain) stems from a study of T cell responses to AZD1222 COVID-19 vaccine. Study-level results: It should be noted that donors were predominantly white British and more often female, and clonal diversity was possibly underestimated. Vaccine-associated CD4 TCRs ranged over spike, dominating at 160-218 and 743-854. Only six people who got AZD1222 tested seropositive at baseline. Unmutated variant regions are reportedly the target of nearly half of TCRs that are spike-specific.

The CDR3 length is 17 residues. CDR1 SGDLS and CDR2 YYNGEE come from the germline V gene. V shed 3 bases and J 2 bases; nucleotides not matched to a gene: 10. A remark on this clone: The target antigen is unknown.

TCRdb keeps only in-frame clones here, not all; method: immunoSEQ multiplex PCR. This table has around 84,000 clones, around nine tenths appearing once. The clonotype originates from an adult in good health. The source was peripheral blood, collected on day 0 of MenACWY control vaccination. The gene calls are TRBV9 and TRBJ2-2; TRBD1 matches 7 bases. The CDR3 nucleotides are TGTGCCAGCAGCGGGGTGCCAGGGGGAGTCAACACCGGGGAGCTGTTTTTT. Residues: CASSGVPGGVNTGELFF.